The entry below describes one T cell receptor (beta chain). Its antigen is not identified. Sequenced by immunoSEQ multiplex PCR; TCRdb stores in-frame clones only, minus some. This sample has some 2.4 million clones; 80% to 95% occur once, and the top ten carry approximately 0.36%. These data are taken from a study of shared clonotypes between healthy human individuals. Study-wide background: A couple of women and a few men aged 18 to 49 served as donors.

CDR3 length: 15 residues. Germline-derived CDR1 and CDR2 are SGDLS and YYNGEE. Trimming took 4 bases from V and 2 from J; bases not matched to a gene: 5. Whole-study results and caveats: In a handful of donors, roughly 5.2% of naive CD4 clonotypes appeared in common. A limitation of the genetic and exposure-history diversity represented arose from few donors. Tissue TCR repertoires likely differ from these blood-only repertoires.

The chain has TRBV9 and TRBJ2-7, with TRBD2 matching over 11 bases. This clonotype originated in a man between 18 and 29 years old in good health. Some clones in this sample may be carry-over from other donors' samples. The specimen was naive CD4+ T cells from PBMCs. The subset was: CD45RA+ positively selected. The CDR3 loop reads CASSPRLAGTYEQYF. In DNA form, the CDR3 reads TGTGCCAGCAGCCCCAGACTAGCGGGGACCTACGAGCAGTACTTC.